Given below is one T cell receptor (beta chain) in context. This clonotype was counted many times. Its target antigen remains unknown. Nothing much larger sits one base from this clone, and base qualities are not available. The data belong to a study of regulatory T cells in long-lasting Graves disease (dated by TCRdb to the early 2020s). Background for the entire study: Newly diagnosed Graves' disease patients had taken antithyroid drugs for less than 3 months. Persistent Graves' disease patients were compared with newly diagnosed Graves' disease patients by peripheral blood TCR sequencing and RNA sequencing. The study was conducted in China and was registered as a clinical trial. TCR sequencing covered some 13 persistent and approximately 20 newly diagnosed Graves' disease patients, 33 samples in total.

Reading the label with the study, this specimen's time point is: newly diagnosed GD, antithyroid drugs for less than 3 months. RNA was extracted from PBMCs in TRIzol for both TCR sequencing and RNA sequencing. Graves' disease was diagnosed according to American Thyroid Association guidelines. Patients were recruited from an endocrinology department in Xi'an, China. Each patient gave approximately 9.7 milliliters of peripheral blood, collected in an EDTA anticoagulant tube. PBMCs were isolated by Ficoll Paque Plus density gradient separation without further T cell sorting. An Agilent 2100 Bioanalyzer and agarose gel were used to assess RNA quality, and a NanoDrop 2000 was used to measure RNA concentration. The study at large found these results: Persistent Graves' disease patients showed lower TCR Shannon entropy and fewer highly expanded clones than newly diagnosed patients, suggesting clonal expansion. More public clonotypes were shared among persistent patients (around 3,000) than among newly diagnosed patients (roughly 1,000). Persistent disease showed preferential use of TRBV28, TRBJ1-2 and TRBJ2-5, whereas newly diagnosed disease favored TRBV20-1 and TRBJ2-1. The authors acknowledged the small sample size as a limitation that may reduce accuracy. Sequencing and analysis were limited to the TCR beta chain. Because the primary lesion, thyroid tissue, could not be accessed, the study looked at peripheral blood alone.

CDR1 SGHRS and CDR2 YFSETQ are derived from the germline V gene. From the cysteine up to the phenylalanine, the CDR3 has a length of 14 residues. Only the CDR3 region is kept as DNA, spanning 42 bases read in frame from base 1. The junction shows trimming of 1 base on V and 1 base on J, plus 7 bases between the germline ends. Library prep was done by multiplex PCR. The reads were generated on an Illumina HiSeq 4000. iRepertoire HTBI primers and Arm-PCR amplification of CDR3 regions were used to construct TCR beta libraries. PCR products were gel purified before sequencing. The original pipeline was this. Gene usage analysis of CDR3 amino acid clonotypes relied on the approximately 60 TRBV and fewer than 15 TRBJ segments identified across samples. COPE and FqMerger were used to merge filtered high-quality paired reads into contigs. BLAST was used to align contigs to the IMGT TRBV, TRBD and TRBJ reference genes, and CDR3 was defined following IMGT. Highly expanded clones were defined as clonotypes with a frequency above 0.1%. Shannon entropy served as the measure of repertoire diversity, while the Gini coefficient captured V-J evenness. A clonotype found in more than one individual was treated as public. The public reads were run again by TCRdb, first through fastp at Q25 and then through MiXCR, and only productive beta chains were kept. Identical CDR3 protein sequences are pooled into one entry, listed with their most common genes and DNA. What appears here as the V and J calls and clone size reflects TCRdb's work, not the paper's. The sample includes about 530,000 distinct CDR3 sequences, with around 16% observed a single time. The ten largest clones capture roughly 25% of the sample.

This sample also belongs to another study, concerning T cells in Graves' hyperthyroidism and ophthalmopathy. The second study's authors report: A patient counted as having stable Graves' hyperthyroidism if no progression to ophthalmopathy occurred over 18 months of follow-up. Hyperthyroidism patients were newly diagnosed, with disease duration under 2 months, and aged 18 to 65 years. The study excluded patients with uncontrolled infections, other autoimmune diseases, pregnancy or lactation. Diagnoses were based on clinical symptoms, serum thyroxine and TRAb, thyroid ultrasound and orbital computed tomography. The TCR CDR3 was subjected to a first round of RT-PCR using the HTBI primer set and the Qiagen OneStep RT-PCR kit. Most expanded thyroid clonotypes (frequency above 0.001) were also found in blood, which suggests that blood repertoires may mirror thyroid immune responses. A 13 V-J signature model separated ophthalmopathy from stable hyperthyroidism, with about 90% sensitivity and about 81% specificity in cross-validation and 80%/75% in testing. In validation, the model predicted progression to ophthalmopathy a median of about 5.9 months before onset, with roughly 70% sensitivity and roughly 73% specificity. To identify distinguishing TCR V-J signatures, a discovery cohort of about a hundred patients was used, comprising 43 with Graves' ophthalmopathy and roughly 60 with stable Graves' hyperthyroidism. Prospective prediction of ophthalmopathy was tested in an independent validation cohort consisting of roughly 20 hyperthyroidism patients and around 17 patients who later progressed to ophthalmopathy. For training and testing, the 100 or so patients in the discovery cohort were randomly divided in a 7:3 ratio. In about 6 Graves' hyperthyroidism patients, the study also compared T-cell repertoires from thyroid tissue with T-cell repertoires from blood. Following sampling, methimazole starting at 30 mg daily was given to hyperthyroidism patients, and high-dose intravenous methylprednisolone was given to ophthalmopathy patients. A second multiplex PCR round built the libraries, followed by size selection and purification. Paired-end sequencing of the libraries was performed with 100 bp reads on an Illumina HiSeq2000. SOAPnuke was used to process the raw data, removing reads that contained adapters or uncalled bases, had a mean Phred below 15, or lacked an exact match to the constant primer or identifier. High-quality paired reads were merged with COPE v1.2.5, and unique nucleotide sequences were defined as clonotypes. MiTCR v1.1 was used to align clonotypes to the IMGT TRBV, TRBD and TRBJ reference segments. Only V-J combinations with frequency above 0.0001, covering roughly 99% of repertoires, were analysed. A TCS score was defined as the ratio between F50 (clonal expansion) and ExV (chaos), using BLOSUM62-based TCRdist between CDR3 peptides within each V-J. Welch's t-statistics and random forest reduced 500 to 550 V-J features to around 14, which were used in a naive Bayes classifier (R e1071). No statistical method was used to set the sample size in advance, and investigators knew the group allocation. The paper describes TCR Vbeta CDR3 sequencing of 140 or so peripheral blood samples, made up of 43 ophthalmopathy patients, roughly 80 hyperthyroidism patients and approximately 17 progressor patients.

Sequenced here: peripheral blood mononuclear cells (PBMCs), sampled at new diagnosis, from a patient treated with antithyroid drugs. The rearrangement combines TRBV5-1 with TRBJ2-3; TRBD1 could be the D gene, as 5 bases match. This receptor was identified in a woman aged 40 to 65 with Graves disease. Donor details come from another sample of the same person, matched by shared clones. The CDR3 sequence is CASSLFRGTDTQYF. DNA sequence: TGCGCCAGCAGCTTGTTCAGGGGCACAGATACGCAGTATTTT. Joined to the reference TRBV5-1 and TRBJ2-3 proteins, this CDR3 gives the full variable domain: KAGVTQTPRYLIKTRGQQVTLSCSPISGHRSVSWYQQTPGQGLQFLFEYFSETQRNKGNFPGRFSGRQFSNSRSEMNVSTLELGDSALYLCASSLFRGTDTQYFGPGTRLTVL.